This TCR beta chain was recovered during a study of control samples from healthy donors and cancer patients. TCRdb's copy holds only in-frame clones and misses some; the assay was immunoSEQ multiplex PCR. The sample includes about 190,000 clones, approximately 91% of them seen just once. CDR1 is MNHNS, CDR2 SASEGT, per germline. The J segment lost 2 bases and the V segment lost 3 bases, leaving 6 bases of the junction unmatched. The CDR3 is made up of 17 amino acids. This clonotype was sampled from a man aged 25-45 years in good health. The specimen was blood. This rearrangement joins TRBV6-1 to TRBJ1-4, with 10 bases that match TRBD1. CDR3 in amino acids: CASSEGDRGLTNEKLFF. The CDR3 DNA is TGTGCCAGCAGTGAGGGGGACAGGGGTCTCACTAATGAAAAACTGTTTTTT.